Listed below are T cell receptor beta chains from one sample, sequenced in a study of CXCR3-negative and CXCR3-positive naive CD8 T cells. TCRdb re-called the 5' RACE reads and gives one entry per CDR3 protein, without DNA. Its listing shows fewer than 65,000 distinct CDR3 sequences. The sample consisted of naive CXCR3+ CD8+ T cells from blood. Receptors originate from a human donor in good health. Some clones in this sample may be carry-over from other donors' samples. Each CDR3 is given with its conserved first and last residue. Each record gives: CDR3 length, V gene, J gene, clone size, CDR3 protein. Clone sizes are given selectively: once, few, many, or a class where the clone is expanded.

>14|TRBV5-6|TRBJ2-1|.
CASSLGRQGNEQFF
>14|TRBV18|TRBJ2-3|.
CASSPPISTDTQYF
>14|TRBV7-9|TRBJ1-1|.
CASSLDVSVTEAFF
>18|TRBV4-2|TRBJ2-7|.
CASSQEGTSGRIAYEQYF
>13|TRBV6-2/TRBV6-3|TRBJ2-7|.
CASSYSRSYEQYF
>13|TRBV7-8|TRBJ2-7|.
CASSWDKSYEQYF
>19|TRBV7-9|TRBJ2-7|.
CASFGQEARYRGRSYEQYF
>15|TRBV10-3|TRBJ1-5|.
CAIGSRERGNQPQHF
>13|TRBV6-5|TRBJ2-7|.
CASSGRGTREQYF
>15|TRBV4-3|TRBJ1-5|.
CASSPGTGNNQPQHF
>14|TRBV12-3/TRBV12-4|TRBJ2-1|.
CASSPSGGNNEQFF
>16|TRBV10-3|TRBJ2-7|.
CAIRKTGSGGTYEQYF
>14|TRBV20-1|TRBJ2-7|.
CSARVETGPYEQYF
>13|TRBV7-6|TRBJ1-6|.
CASSLEYNSPLHF
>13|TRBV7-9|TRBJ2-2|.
CVSSLLYTGELFF
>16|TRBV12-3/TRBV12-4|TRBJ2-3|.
CASSSEREPHTDTQYF
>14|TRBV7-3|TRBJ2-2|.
CASSPPGVAGELFF
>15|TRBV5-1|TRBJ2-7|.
CASSFGLAGTYEQYF
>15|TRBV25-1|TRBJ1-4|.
CASTEPDTQNEKLFF
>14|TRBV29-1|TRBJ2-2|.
CSVAGTSSTGELFF
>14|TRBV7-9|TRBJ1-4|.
CASSSRESDEKLFF
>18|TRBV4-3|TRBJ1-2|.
CASSQEAGTELYSDGYTF
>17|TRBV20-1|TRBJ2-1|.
CSASVLGVTSGVNEQFF
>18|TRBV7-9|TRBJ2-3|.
CASSSTVGRGAGTDTQYF
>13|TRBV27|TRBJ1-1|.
CASRRGEGTEAFF
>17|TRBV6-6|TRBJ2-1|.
CASSYSEMGLEINEQFF
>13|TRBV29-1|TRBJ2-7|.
CSVARQDSYEQYF
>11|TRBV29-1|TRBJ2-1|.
CSVEGYDEQFF
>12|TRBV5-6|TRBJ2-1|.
CASSPGLDEQFF
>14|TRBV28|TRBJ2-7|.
CASSLTVRIYEQYF
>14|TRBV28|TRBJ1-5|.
CASSLGTGNQPQHF
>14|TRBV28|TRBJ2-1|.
CASSFHSQRAAQFF
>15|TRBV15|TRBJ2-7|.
CATSSDLAGAYEQYF
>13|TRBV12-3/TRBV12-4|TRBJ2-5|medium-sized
CASRRTIQETQYF
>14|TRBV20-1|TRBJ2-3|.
CSAVAGESTDTQYF
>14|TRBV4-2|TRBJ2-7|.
CASSQVRDAYEQYF
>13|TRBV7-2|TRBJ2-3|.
CASSLLNPDTQYF